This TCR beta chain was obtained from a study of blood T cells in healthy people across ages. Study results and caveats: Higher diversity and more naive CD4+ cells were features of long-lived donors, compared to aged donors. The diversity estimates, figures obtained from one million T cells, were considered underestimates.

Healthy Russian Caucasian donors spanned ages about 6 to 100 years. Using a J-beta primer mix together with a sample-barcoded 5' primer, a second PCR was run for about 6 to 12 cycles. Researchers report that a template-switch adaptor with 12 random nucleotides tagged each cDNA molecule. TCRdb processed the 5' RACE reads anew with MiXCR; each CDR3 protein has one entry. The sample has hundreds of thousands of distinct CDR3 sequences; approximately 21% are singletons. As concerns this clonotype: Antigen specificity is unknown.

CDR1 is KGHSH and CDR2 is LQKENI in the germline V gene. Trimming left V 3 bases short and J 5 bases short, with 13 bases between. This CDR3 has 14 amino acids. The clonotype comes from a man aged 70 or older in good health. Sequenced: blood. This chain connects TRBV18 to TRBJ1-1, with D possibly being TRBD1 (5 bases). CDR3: CASSPFRRGTEAFF. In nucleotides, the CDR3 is TGTGCCAGCTCACCTTTCCGGCGGGGGACTGAAGCTTTCTTT.